The rows below give T cell receptor beta chains drawn from one sample of a study of metastatic and nonmetastatic thyroid tumors. TCRdb redid the clone calls on the PCR reads using MiXCR. This table holds roughly 3,000 clones, roughly a third found once. Sequencing input: adjacent normal tissue. Receptors originate from a male donor with papillary thyroid cancer or a benign thyroid nodule (not recorded which). Some clones in this sample may be carry-over from other donors' samples. Both conserved end residues are part of each CDR3. The D gene is left open where the match is weak. Expanded clones are given a class, and other clones once, few, many or no size at all.

abundance	j_gene	v_gene	d_gene	CDR3aa	CDR3nt
.	TRBJ1-4	TRBV5-4	.	CASSFDRSNEKLFF	TGTGCCAGCAGCTTTGACAGATCTAATGAAAAACTGTTTTTT
few	TRBJ1-2	TRBV6-1	.	CASSENFMEGYTF	TGTGCCAGCAGTGAAAACTTCATGGAGGGCTACACCTTC
medium-sized	TRBJ1-1	TRBV7-9	TRBD1	CASSPGTGYLNTEAFF	TGTGCCAGCAGCCCCGGGACAGGGTACTTGAACACTGAAGCTTTCTTT
large	TRBJ2-7	TRBV11-3	.	CASSLTGSSYEQYF	TGTGCCAGCAGCTTAACCGGTAGCTCCTACGAGCAGTACTTC
.	TRBJ1-2	TRBV6-1	.	CASSPQQGRNYGYTF	TGTGCCAGCAGTCCCCAACAGGGAAGGAACTATGGCTACACCTTC
many	TRBJ2-7	TRBV6-1	.	CASSDDRYEQYF	TGTGCCAGCAGCGACGACCGCTACGAGCAGTACTTC
large	TRBJ2-1	TRBV7-2	.	CASSFYGGDNEQFF	TGTGCCAGCAGCTTCTACGGTGGTGACAATGAGCAGTTCTTC
medium-sized	TRBJ2-1	TRBV5-1	TRBD2	CASSRLAGGNNEQFF	TGCGCCAGCAGTCGACTAGCGGGAGGGAACAATGAGCAGTTCTTC
.	TRBJ2-1	TRBV6-1	TRBD1	CASSRAGQGAIYEQLF	TGTGCCAGCAGTAGAGCGGGACAGGGGGCGATCTATGAGCAGTTATTC
medium-sized	TRBJ2-7	TRBV29-1	TRBD1	CSVEDLGDRGYEQYF	TGCAGCGTTGAAGATCTAGGTGACAGGGGGTACGAGCAGTACTTC
.	TRBJ2-7	TRBV5-1	TRBD2	CASKGTSGNNYEQYF	TGCGCCAGCAAGGGGACTAGCGGGAACAACTACGAGCAGTACTTC
.	TRBJ2-7	TRBV28	TRBD2	CASTPSPGGAYEQYF	TGTGCCAGCACCCCCAGCCCGGGAGGTGCCTACGAGCAGTACTTC
.	TRBJ2-1	TRBV5-1	TRBD2	CASSPAGGEANEQFF	TGCGCCAGCAGCCCAGCGGGAGGAGAGGCCAATGAGCAGTTCTTC
large	TRBJ1-2	TRBV5-1	TRBD1	CASRAGDRVINYGYTF	TGCGCCAGCAGGGCCGGAGACAGGGTAATTAACTATGGCTACACCTTC